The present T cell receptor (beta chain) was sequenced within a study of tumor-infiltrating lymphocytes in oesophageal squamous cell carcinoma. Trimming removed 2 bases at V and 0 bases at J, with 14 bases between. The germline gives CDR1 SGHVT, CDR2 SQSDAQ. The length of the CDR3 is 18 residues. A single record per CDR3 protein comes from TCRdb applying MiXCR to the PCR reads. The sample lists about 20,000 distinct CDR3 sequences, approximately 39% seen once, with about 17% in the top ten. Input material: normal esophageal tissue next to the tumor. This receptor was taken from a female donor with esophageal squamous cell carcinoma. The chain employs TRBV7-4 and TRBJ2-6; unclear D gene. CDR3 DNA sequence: TGTGCCAGCAGCTTAATTGTACGGCTCAGCTCTGGGGCCAACGTCCTGACTTTC. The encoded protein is CASSLIVRLSSGANVLTF.